This TCR beta chain emerged from a study of blood T cell repertoires in COVID-19. Only in-frame clones appear in the TCRdb table, and some are missing; sequencing was by immunoSEQ multiplex PCR. The sample lists tens of thousands of clones, about 79% seen once, with around 10% in the top ten. This CDR3 has 17 amino acids. The junction had 8 bases not matched to a gene; V was cut back by 5 bases and J by 2 bases. CDR1 SGHNT and CDR2 YYREEE come from the germline V gene (reference sequence). This clonotype was obtained from an elderly man with COVID-19, enrolled during active disease. The gene calls are TRBV5-4 and TRBJ1-3, with 12 bases matching TRBD1. Sequenced: peripheral blood. The CDR3 nucleotides read TGTGCCAGCAGTCTACCGGGACAGGGGGCAGCTGGAAACACCATATATTTT. Translating gives CASSLPGQGAAGNTIYF.